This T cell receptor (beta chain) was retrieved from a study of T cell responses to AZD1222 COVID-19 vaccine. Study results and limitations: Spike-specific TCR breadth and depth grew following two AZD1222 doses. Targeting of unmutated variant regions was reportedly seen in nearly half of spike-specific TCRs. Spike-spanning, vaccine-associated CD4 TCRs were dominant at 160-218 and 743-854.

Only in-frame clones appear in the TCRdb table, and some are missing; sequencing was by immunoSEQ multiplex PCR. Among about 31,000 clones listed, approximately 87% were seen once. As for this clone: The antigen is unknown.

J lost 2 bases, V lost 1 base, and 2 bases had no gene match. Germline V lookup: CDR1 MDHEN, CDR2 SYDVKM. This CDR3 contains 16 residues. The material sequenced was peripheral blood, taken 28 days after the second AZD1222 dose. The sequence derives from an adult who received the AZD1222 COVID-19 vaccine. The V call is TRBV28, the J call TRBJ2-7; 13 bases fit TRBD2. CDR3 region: CASSLLLAGGAYEQYF. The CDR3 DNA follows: TGTGCCAGCAGTTTATTACTAGCGGGGGGGGCCTACGAGCAGTACTTC.